The rows below give T cell receptor beta chains drawn from one sample of a study of CD8 T cells in ankylosing spondylitis. TCRdb fed the 5' RACE reads into MiXCR, producing one record per CDR3 protein. The table shows 380,000 or so distinct CDR3 sequences, with 20% to 25% occurring only once. The sequenced material came from blood, either unsorted or a sorted T cell fraction (not recorded which). Receptors originate from a male donor with ankylosing spondylitis or in good health (not recorded which). Both conserved end residues are part of each CDR3. The D gene is left open where the match is weak. Not all rows give a size; the values are once, few, many and, for expanded clones, a class.

d_call: -
clone_size: few
j_call: TRBJ1-2
v_call: TRBV12-3/TRBV12-4
cdr3_nt: TGTGCCAGCGATCGAGACCCCTTAAAACCCTATGGCTACACCTTC
cdr3_aa: CASDRDPLKPYGYTF

d_call: TRBD1
clone_size: -
j_call: TRBJ2-1
v_call: TRBV6-5
cdr3_nt: TGTGCCAGCAGTTACTCACAGGGGATCCCCTACAATGAGCAGTTCTTC
cdr3_aa: CASSYSQGIPYNEQFF

d_call: -
clone_size: -
j_call: TRBJ2-1
v_call: TRBV10-2
cdr3_nt: TGCGCCAGCATTCCCCCAGTCGGGCGGGAGCAGTTCTTC
cdr3_aa: CASIPPVGREQFF

d_call: -
clone_size: -
j_call: TRBJ2-1
v_call: TRBV5-5
cdr3_nt: TGTGCCAGCAGCATACGGGTTGGGGATGAGCAGTTCTTC
cdr3_aa: CASSIRVGDEQFF

d_call: TRBD1
clone_size: many
j_call: TRBJ2-5
v_call: TRBV9
cdr3_nt: TGTGCCAGCAGCGAGTGGGACAGGTCGTACCAAGAGACCCAGTACTTC
cdr3_aa: CASSEWDRSYQETQYF

d_call: -
clone_size: few
j_call: TRBJ2-7
v_call: TRBV20-1
cdr3_nt: TGCAGTGCTAGAGATTTCAAGGGTAATGACTACGAGCAGTACTTC
cdr3_aa: CSARDFKGNDYEQYF

d_call: -
clone_size: -
j_call: TRBJ2-7
v_call: TRBV20-1
cdr3_nt: TGCAGTGCTAGAGATGTGCAGGGGACATCCTACGAGCAGTACTTC
cdr3_aa: CSARDVQGTSYEQYF

d_call: -
clone_size: -
j_call: TRBJ2-2
v_call: TRBV5-1
cdr3_nt: TGCGCCAGCAGCTCCCAGGGAGGGGAGCTGTTTTTT
cdr3_aa: CASSSQGGELFF

d_call: TRBD1
clone_size: few
j_call: TRBJ2-5
v_call: TRBV20-1
cdr3_nt: TGCAGTGCTAGAGACCCGGACAGGGGGCAAGAGACCCAGTACTTC
cdr3_aa: CSARDPDRGQETQYF

d_call: -
clone_size: few
j_call: TRBJ2-5
v_call: TRBV29-1
cdr3_nt: TGCAGCGTTGATGGACAGGGAGGGGAAGAGACCCAGTACTTC
cdr3_aa: CSVDGQGGEETQYF

d_call: TRBD1
clone_size: -
j_call: TRBJ2-7
v_call: TRBV2
cdr3_nt: TGTGCCAGCGGGACAGGGCCCTACGAGCAGTACTTC
cdr3_aa: CASGTGPYEQYF

d_call: TRBD2
clone_size: -
j_call: TRBJ2-7
v_call: TRBV2
cdr3_nt: TGTGCCAGCAGTGAAAATTTAGTAGCGGGGTCCTACGAGCAGTACTTC
cdr3_aa: CASSENLVAGSYEQYF

d_call: -
clone_size: -
j_call: TRBJ2-5
v_call: TRBV25-1
cdr3_nt: TGTGCCAGCACCCCGGGCCCCGGCTACCCCGGGGAGACCCAGTACTTC
cdr3_aa: CASTPGPGYPGETQYF

d_call: -
clone_size: few
j_call: TRBJ1-5
v_call: TRBV14
cdr3_nt: TGTGCCAGCAGCCCAGTCTGGGCAGCCAATCAGCCCCAGCATTTT
cdr3_aa: CASSPVWAANQPQHF

d_call: -
clone_size: -
j_call: TRBJ1-1
v_call: TRBV7-8
cdr3_nt: TGTGCCAGCAGCTTAGCAGGGGTAGACAGAGAAGCTTTCTTT
cdr3_aa: CASSLAGVDREAFF

d_call: TRBD2
clone_size: few
j_call: TRBJ2-1
v_call: TRBV9
cdr3_nt: TGTGCCAGCAGCGTCTCTGGCGGGGGGACCAATGAGCAGTTCTTC
cdr3_aa: CASSVSGGGTNEQFF

d_call: TRBD2
clone_size: many
j_call: TRBJ2-7
v_call: TRBV25-1
cdr3_nt: TGTGCCAGCAGTGGGAGGGTACTAGCGGGGGGCCGGAGCTCCTACGAGCAGTACTTC
cdr3_aa: CASSGRVLAGGRSSYEQYF

d_call: -
clone_size: -
j_call: TRBJ2-1
v_call: TRBV9
cdr3_nt: TGTGCCAGCAGCGGGACCCATGGAAATGAGCAGTTCTTC
cdr3_aa: CASSGTHGNEQFF

d_call: TRBD2
clone_size: -
j_call: TRBJ2-3
v_call: TRBV12-3/TRBV12-4
cdr3_nt: TGTGCCAGCAGTTTGACGGGACTAGAAGTCACAGATACGCAGTATTTT
cdr3_aa: CASSLTGLEVTDTQYF

d_call: -
clone_size: few
j_call: TRBJ2-5
v_call: TRBV29-1
cdr3_nt: TGCAGCGTTGAAACCCAGGGGTCTGGGGAGACCCAGTACTTC
cdr3_aa: CSVETQGSGETQYF

d_call: TRBD2
clone_size: -
j_call: TRBJ2-5
v_call: TRBV7-6
cdr3_nt: TGTGCCAGCAGCTTTGGGGCGACTAGCGGGGGCCAAGAGACCCAGTACTTC
cdr3_aa: CASSFGATSGGQETQYF

d_call: -
clone_size: -
j_call: TRBJ1-2
v_call: TRBV6-5
cdr3_nt: TGTGCCAGCAGTTCAGGACTGGCCTATGGCTACACCTTC
cdr3_aa: CASSSGLAYGYTF

d_call: TRBD2
clone_size: -
j_call: TRBJ2-3
v_call: TRBV29-1
cdr3_nt: TGCAGCGTGAGAAGCGGGGGGGCCGCTGATACGCAGTATTTT
cdr3_aa: CSVRSGGAADTQYF

d_call: -
clone_size: -
j_call: TRBJ2-5
v_call: TRBV2
cdr3_nt: TGTGCCAGCAGTGAAGGAGGGTTTGGCCAAGAGACCCAGTACTTC
cdr3_aa: CASSEGGFGQETQYF

d_call: -
clone_size: -
j_call: TRBJ2-2
v_call: TRBV29-1
cdr3_nt: TGCAGCGCTCACAACCCGGACAGTTTAACCGGGGAGCTGTTTTTT
cdr3_aa: CSAHNPDSLTGELFF

d_call: -
clone_size: -
j_call: TRBJ2-7
v_call: TRBV12-3/TRBV12-4
cdr3_nt: TGTGCCAGCAGTTTTTCCGACTACGAGCAGTACTTC
cdr3_aa: CASSFSDYEQYF

d_call: -
clone_size: -
j_call: TRBJ1-6
v_call: TRBV27
cdr3_nt: TGTGCCAGCAGTTTATCTAGAGGTAGTAATTCACCCCTCCACTTT
cdr3_aa: CASSLSRGSNSPLHF

d_call: -
clone_size: -
j_call: TRBJ2-2
v_call: TRBV29-1
cdr3_nt: TGCAGCGTTGAAGACGGGGAGCTGTTTTTT
cdr3_aa: CSVEDGELFF

d_call: TRBD2
clone_size: -
j_call: TRBJ2-4
v_call: TRBV7-8
cdr3_nt: TGTGCCAGCAGCATCAAACTAGCGGGGGCTGCCAAAAACATTCAGTACTTC
cdr3_aa: CASSIKLAGAAKNIQYF

d_call: -
clone_size: -
j_call: TRBJ2-1
v_call: TRBV3-1
cdr3_nt: TGTGCCAGCAGCCAAGTTCGGGGGGCCCCTGTGGGGAATGAGCAGTTCTTC
cdr3_aa: CASSQVRGAPVGNEQFF

d_call: -
clone_size: -
j_call: TRBJ2-7
v_call: TRBV7-8
cdr3_nt: TGTGCCATCAGCTTGGAGCACCTCTGCGAGCAGTACTTC
cdr3_aa: CAISLEHLCEQYF

d_call: TRBD2
clone_size: few
j_call: TRBJ2-2
v_call: TRBV27
cdr3_nt: TGTGCCAGCAGTTTCCACAAGCGGGGGCCGAACACCGGGGAGCTGTTTTTT
cdr3_aa: CASSFHKRGPNTGELFF

d_call: -
clone_size: few
j_call: TRBJ2-1
v_call: TRBV5-1
cdr3_nt: TGCGCCAGCAACCGGGACAAAGTCGGCAATGAGCAGTTCTTC
cdr3_aa: CASNRDKVGNEQFF

d_call: TRBD1
clone_size: -
j_call: TRBJ2-5
v_call: TRBV28
cdr3_nt: TGTGCCAGCAGTTTACAGGGGGCGATTCGGATACAAGAGACCCAGTACTTC
cdr3_aa: CASSLQGAIRIQETQYF

d_call: -
clone_size: -
j_call: TRBJ2-2
v_call: TRBV12-3/TRBV12-4
cdr3_nt: TGTGCCAGTACCTCAAGGGGAAATGCCGGGGAGCTGTTTTTT
cdr3_aa: CASTSRGNAGELFF

d_call: TRBD2
clone_size: -
j_call: TRBJ2-5
v_call: TRBV5-1
cdr3_nt: TGCGCCAGCAGCTTGGCCGTTCTAGCGGGGGGACAAGAGACCCAGTACTTC
cdr3_aa: CASSLAVLAGGQETQYF

d_call: -
clone_size: -
j_call: TRBJ2-3
v_call: TRBV3-1
cdr3_nt: TGTGCCAGCAGCCAAGGGGAGTTGCTAGGGAGAACAGATACGCAGTATTTT
cdr3_aa: CASSQGELLGRTDTQYF

d_call: -
clone_size: few
j_call: TRBJ1-5
v_call: TRBV20-1
cdr3_nt: TGCAGTGCTAGAGATCTCACGGGAGAGCAGCCCCAGCATTTT
cdr3_aa: CSARDLTGEQPQHF

d_call: -
clone_size: many
j_call: TRBJ2-2
v_call: TRBV12-3/TRBV12-4
cdr3_nt: TGTGCCAGCAGCGTTGTGAGCCTGGGGAACACCGGGGAGCTGTTTTTT
cdr3_aa: CASSVVSLGNTGELFF

d_call: -
clone_size: few
j_call: TRBJ2-1
v_call: TRBV12-3/TRBV12-4
cdr3_nt: TGTGCCAGCAGTTTGAGGCAGGGTTCCTACAATGAGCAGTTCTTC
cdr3_aa: CASSLRQGSYNEQFF

d_call: TRBD1
clone_size: once
j_call: TRBJ2-5
v_call: TRBV24-1
cdr3_nt: TGTGCCACCAGTGAACCGGGACAGGGAGTCGGAGAGACCCAGTACTTC
cdr3_aa: CATSEPGQGVGETQYF

d_call: TRBD1
clone_size: -
j_call: TRBJ2-7
v_call: TRBV12-3/TRBV12-4
cdr3_nt: TGTGCCAGCAGGGGGGCAGGGGGTCCCCACGAGCAGTACTTC
cdr3_aa: CASRGAGGPHEQYF

d_call: -
clone_size: -
j_call: TRBJ2-5
v_call: TRBV12-3/TRBV12-4
cdr3_nt: TGTGCCAGCAGTTCGGGCGGTTTGGCCCAGTACTTC
cdr3_aa: CASSSGGLAQYF

d_call: -
clone_size: few
j_call: TRBJ2-7
v_call: TRBV6-6
cdr3_nt: TGTGCCAGCAGGGGGACCTACGAGCAGTACTTC
cdr3_aa: CASRGTYEQYF

d_call: TRBD2
clone_size: few
j_call: TRBJ2-3
v_call: TRBV7-2
cdr3_nt: TGTGCCAGCAGCTGGGCCCCGGGACTAGCGGACCCTCATACGGAGTATTTT
cdr3_aa: CASSWAPGLADPHTEYF

d_call: TRBD1
clone_size: -
j_call: TRBJ2-7
v_call: TRBV5-1
cdr3_nt: TGCGCCAGCAGCGATCGGGACAGGCTCTACGAGCAGTACTTC
cdr3_aa: CASSDRDRLYEQYF

d_call: -
clone_size: few
j_call: TRBJ2-3
v_call: TRBV15
cdr3_nt: TGTGCCACCAGAGGGCTGTACACAGATACGCAGTATTTT
cdr3_aa: CATRGLYTDTQYF

d_call: -
clone_size: -
j_call: TRBJ2-1
v_call: TRBV12-3/TRBV12-4
cdr3_nt: TGTGCCAGCAGCCGCGGGACAGCTGCCTACTACAATGAGCAGTTCTTC
cdr3_aa: CASSRGTAAYYNEQFF

d_call: TRBD1
clone_size: few
j_call: TRBJ2-1
v_call: TRBV18
cdr3_nt: TGTGCCAGCTCACCGGACAGGGACCTCTACAATGAGCAGTTCTTC
cdr3_aa: CASSPDRDLYNEQFF

d_call: TRBD2
clone_size: -
j_call: TRBJ2-5
v_call: TRBV9
cdr3_nt: TGTGCCAGCAGCGCCTATAGCGGGGGGGCTAAGGAGACCCAGTACTTC
cdr3_aa: CASSAYSGGAKETQYF

d_call: -
clone_size: -
j_call: TRBJ2-3
v_call: TRBV12-3/TRBV12-4
cdr3_nt: TGTGCCAGCAGTTTAGTGGGGGACGCTAGCACAGATACGCAGTATTTT
cdr3_aa: CASSLVGDASTDTQYF

d_call: -
clone_size: -
j_call: TRBJ2-5
v_call: TRBV10-3
cdr3_nt: TGTGCCATCAGTGGGCGGGACGGGGCCCAAGAGACCCAGTACTTC
cdr3_aa: CAISGRDGAQETQYF

d_call: TRBD2
clone_size: -
j_call: TRBJ2-3
v_call: TRBV27
cdr3_nt: TGTGCCAGCAGTTTATTTGCGGGGGGGCAAGATACGCAGTATTTT
cdr3_aa: CASSLFAGGQDTQYF

d_call: TRBD1
clone_size: -
j_call: TRBJ1-2
v_call: TRBV5-6
cdr3_nt: TGTGCCAGCAGCCCCGGACAGGGCCTCGGTGGCTACACCTTC
cdr3_aa: CASSPGQGLGGYTF

d_call: -
clone_size: few
j_call: TRBJ2-3
v_call: TRBV12-3/TRBV12-4
cdr3_nt: TGTGCCACCCAAGGAGGCACAGATACGCAGTATTTT
cdr3_aa: CATQGGTDTQYF